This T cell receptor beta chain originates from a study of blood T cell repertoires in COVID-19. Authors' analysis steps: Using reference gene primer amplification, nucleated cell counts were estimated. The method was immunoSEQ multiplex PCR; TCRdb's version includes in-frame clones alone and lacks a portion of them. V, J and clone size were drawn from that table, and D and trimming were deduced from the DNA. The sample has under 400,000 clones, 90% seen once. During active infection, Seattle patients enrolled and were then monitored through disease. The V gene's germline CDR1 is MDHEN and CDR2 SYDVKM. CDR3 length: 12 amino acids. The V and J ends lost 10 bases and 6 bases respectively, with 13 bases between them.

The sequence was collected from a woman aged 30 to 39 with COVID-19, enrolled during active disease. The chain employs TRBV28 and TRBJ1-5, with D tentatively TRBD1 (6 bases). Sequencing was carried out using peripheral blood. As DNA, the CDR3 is TGTGCCACAATTACAGGGAGTCAGCCCCAGCATTTT. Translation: CATITGSQPQHF.